This T cell receptor beta chain was obtained from a study of cytotoxic CD8 clonotypes in ibrutinib-treated CLL. Study-wide background: Complete response was seen in 2 patients and partial in approximately 25; about twelve progressed and roughly 14 stayed remitted after a median around 68 months.

CDR1 is SQVTM and CDR2 is ANQGSEA in the germline V gene. The CDR3 is 14 amino acids. After removal of 5 bases from V and 5 bases from J, the junction contained 5 bases not matched to a gene. General study findings and limits: Contraction or stability on treatment was seen for public clonotypes, which were uncommon. Baseline levels were approached again at progression, after clonality had risen at ibrutinib response.

The method was immunoSEQ multiplex PCR; TCRdb's version includes in-frame clones alone and lacks a portion of them. The sample holds 150,000 to 200,000 clones, about 80% seen once. This clone was seen more than once but under ten times. No antigen is known for it. The TCR sequence derives from a human donor with chronic lymphocytic leukemia. Sequenced material: PBMCs, taken after 12 months of ibrutinib treatment. This chain joins TRBV29-1 and TRBJ2-1; 11 bases align to TRBD2. CDR3 nucleotides: TGCAGCGTTTACGGGACTAGCGGAAACAATGAGCAGTTCTTC. Amino acids: CSVYGTSGNNEQFF.